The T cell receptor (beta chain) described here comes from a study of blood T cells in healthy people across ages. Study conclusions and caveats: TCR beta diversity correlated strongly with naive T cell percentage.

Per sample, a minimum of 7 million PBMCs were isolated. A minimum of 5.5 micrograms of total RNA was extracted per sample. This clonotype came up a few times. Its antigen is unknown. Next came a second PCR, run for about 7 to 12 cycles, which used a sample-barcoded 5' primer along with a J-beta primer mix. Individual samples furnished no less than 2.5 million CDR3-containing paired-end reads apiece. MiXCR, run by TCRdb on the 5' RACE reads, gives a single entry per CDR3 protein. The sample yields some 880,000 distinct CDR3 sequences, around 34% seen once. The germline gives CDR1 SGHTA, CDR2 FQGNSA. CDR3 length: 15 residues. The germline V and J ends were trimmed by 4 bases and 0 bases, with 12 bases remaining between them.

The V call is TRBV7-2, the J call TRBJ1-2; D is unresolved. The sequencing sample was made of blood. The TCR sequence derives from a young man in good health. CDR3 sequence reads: CASSSYGVTNYGYTF. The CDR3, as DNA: TGTGCCAGCAGCTCGTACGGAGTAACTAACTATGGCTACACCTTC.